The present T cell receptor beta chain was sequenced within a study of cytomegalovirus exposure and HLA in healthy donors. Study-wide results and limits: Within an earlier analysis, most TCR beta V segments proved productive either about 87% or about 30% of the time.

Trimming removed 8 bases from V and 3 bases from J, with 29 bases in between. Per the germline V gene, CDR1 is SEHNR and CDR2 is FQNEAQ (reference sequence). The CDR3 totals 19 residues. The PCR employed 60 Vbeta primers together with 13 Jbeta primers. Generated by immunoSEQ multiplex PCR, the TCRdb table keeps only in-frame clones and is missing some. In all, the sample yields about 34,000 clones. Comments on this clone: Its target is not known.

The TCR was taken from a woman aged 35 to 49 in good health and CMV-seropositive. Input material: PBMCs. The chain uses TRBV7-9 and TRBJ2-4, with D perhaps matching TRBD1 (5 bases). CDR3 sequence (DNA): TGTGCCAGCGGGTTACAAGTAGGGGCCCCGAGCAGGGTCAAAAACATTCAGTACTTC. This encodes CASGLQVGAPSRVKNIQYF.